This T cell receptor beta chain is drawn from a study of cytomegalovirus exposure and HLA in healthy donors. General study results and limits: The CMV antigen specificity of a few CMV-associated chains was confirmed through in vitro analysis. Clonal expansion, a later analysis showed, was greater in HLA-associated TCR beta chains than in equally common others. In a later analysis, specific HLA alleles were associated with more than 15,000 TCR beta sequences at a 0.05 false discovery rate.

This clone was found a few times. Antigen: not known. The primer mix had 60 Vbeta and 13 Jbeta primers. Assay used: immunoSEQ multiplex PCR; TCRdb lists only in-frame clones, some missing. The profile shows 140,000 or so clones, over 60% of them singletons. Trimming shortened V by 8 bases and J by 4 bases, and 11 bases separated the two germline ends. The germline CDR1 and CDR2 sequences are MNHEY and SVGAGI. CDR3 length: 12 residues. The rearrangement links TRBV6-5 to TRBJ2-5; no definite D call. Sequencing input: PBMCs. This TCR was sampled from a woman aged 55-75 years in good health and CMV-seronegative. Written as DNA, the CDR3 is TGTGCCAGCCGCCCAGCAGGAGAGACCCAGTACTTC. It yields the protein CASRPAGETQYF.